These T cell receptor beta chains were read from a single sample in a study of identical twins. One entry per CDR3 protein, called by TCRdb with MiXCR from the 5' RACE reads. The sample holds some 690,000 distinct CDR3 sequences; around 20% are singletons and the top ten take approximately 4.3%. A further study also used this sample, focusing on T cells expressing NK-cell markers.

Sample: PBMCs. These receptors were obtained from a woman aged 18-30 years in good health. CDR3s leave out the opening cysteine and the closing phenylalanine or tryptophan. Each record gives: D gene, V gene, J gene, CDR3 protein. The D gene is left open where the match is weak.

d_call: -
v_call: TRBV20-1
j_call: TRBJ2-2
cdr3_aa: SARVVAGELF

d_call: -
v_call: TRBV7-6
j_call: TRBJ2-5
cdr3_aa: ASSFGASAKETQY

d_call: -
v_call: TRBV3-1
j_call: TRBJ1-2
cdr3_aa: ASSQGRNGYT

d_call: TRBD2
v_call: TRBV4-2
j_call: TRBJ2-7
cdr3_aa: ASSQGIWTSGGAKTATEQY

d_call: -
v_call: TRBV29-1
j_call: TRBJ1-2
cdr3_aa: SGDSQNYGYT

d_call: -
v_call: TRBV21-1
j_call: TRBJ2-3
cdr3_aa: ASSKPLGDTQY

d_call: TRBD1
v_call: TRBV20-1
j_call: TRBJ2-4
cdr3_aa: SARDRGTGGVWY

d_call: -
v_call: TRBV10-3
j_call: TRBJ2-7
cdr3_aa: AIGATYEQY

d_call: -
v_call: TRBV5-6
j_call: TRBJ2-1
cdr3_aa: ASSFGGGVDNEQF

d_call: -
v_call: TRBV11-2
j_call: TRBJ2-3
cdr3_aa: ASSLKVESTQY

d_call: -
v_call: TRBV12-3/TRBV12-4
j_call: TRBJ1-2
cdr3_aa: ASSDGKPLYGYT

d_call: TRBD2
v_call: TRBV6-2/TRBV6-3
j_call: TRBJ2-3
cdr3_aa: ASRRLAEIRTDTQY

d_call: TRBD1
v_call: TRBV7-3
j_call: TRBJ1-1
cdr3_aa: ASSFTGQGETEAF

d_call: -
v_call: TRBV28
j_call: TRBJ1-2
cdr3_aa: ASRKPYGYT

d_call: -
v_call: TRBV20-1
j_call: TRBJ2-7
cdr3_aa: SARRQSSYEQY

d_call: TRBD2
v_call: TRBV4-2
j_call: TRBJ2-1
cdr3_aa: ASSQDVSGGANEQF

d_call: -
v_call: TRBV25-1
j_call: TRBJ2-6
cdr3_aa: ATTTGSGANVLT

d_call: TRBD2
v_call: TRBV10-3
j_call: TRBJ2-1
cdr3_aa: AISPQGLAGRGSYNEQF

d_call: -
v_call: TRBV20-1
j_call: TRBJ2-3
cdr3_aa: SAGHRVKTGDTQY

d_call: TRBD1
v_call: TRBV20-1
j_call: TRBJ2-4
cdr3_aa: SAHPTGTGWA

d_call: -
v_call: TRBV9
j_call: TRBJ2-2
cdr3_aa: ASSVYATGELF

d_call: TRBD1
v_call: TRBV7-9
j_call: TRBJ2-7
cdr3_aa: ASSLAGTVGSYEQY

d_call: -
v_call: TRBV23-1
j_call: TRBJ2-7
cdr3_aa: ASSQSIGLLGEQY

d_call: -
v_call: TRBV20-1
j_call: TRBJ2-5
cdr3_aa: SAREETQY

d_call: -
v_call: TRBV20-1
j_call: TRBJ2-1
cdr3_aa: SANRGTLGEQF

d_call: -
v_call: TRBV27
j_call: TRBJ2-1
cdr3_aa: ASSLAHVSSYNEQF

d_call: TRBD2
v_call: TRBV18
j_call: TRBJ2-1
cdr3_aa: ASSPGSGDLNLQQF

d_call: -
v_call: TRBV20-1
j_call: TRBJ1-3
cdr3_aa: SASSLLNSGNTIY

d_call: -
v_call: TRBV25-1
j_call: TRBJ2-7
cdr3_aa: ASRPHRGEQY

d_call: -
v_call: TRBV5-5
j_call: TRBJ1-5
cdr3_aa: ASSLTGGSNQPQH

d_call: -
v_call: TRBV24-1
j_call: TRBJ1-2
cdr3_aa: ATSDSIGGYT

d_call: TRBD2
v_call: TRBV29-1
j_call: TRBJ2-5
cdr3_aa: SVEPGGRRETQY

d_call: TRBD1
v_call: TRBV7-9
j_call: TRBJ1-1
cdr3_aa: ASSLQGARTEAF

d_call: TRBD2
v_call: TRBV6-4
j_call: TRBJ2-1
cdr3_aa: ASSVGGGPRNEQF

d_call: TRBD2
v_call: TRBV7-2
j_call: TRBJ2-7
cdr3_aa: ASSPIAGLNHEQY

d_call: -
v_call: TRBV7-5
j_call: TRBJ2-7
cdr3_aa: ISVSEAWRGHPQGEQY

d_call: TRBD2
v_call: TRBV7-2
j_call: TRBJ2-1
cdr3_aa: ASRESGSSYNEQF

d_call: -
v_call: TRBV20-1
j_call: TRBJ2-3
cdr3_aa: SADLSALADTQY

d_call: -
v_call: TRBV12-3/TRBV12-4
j_call: TRBJ1-1
cdr3_aa: ASTLELMNTEAF

d_call: -
v_call: TRBV6-5
j_call: TRBJ1-1
cdr3_aa: ASSYLANTEAF

d_call: -
v_call: TRBV20-1
j_call: TRBJ2-1
cdr3_aa: SAPFQGRYNEQF

d_call: -
v_call: TRBV12-3/TRBV12-4
j_call: TRBJ2-2
cdr3_aa: ASKALRAGELF

d_call: -
v_call: TRBV20-1
j_call: TRBJ2-3
cdr3_aa: SAKVGGGWADTQY

d_call: TRBD1
v_call: TRBV6-2/TRBV6-3
j_call: TRBJ2-3
cdr3_aa: ASKRNPGGPDTQY

d_call: -
v_call: TRBV29-1
j_call: TRBJ2-7
cdr3_aa: SAGLATYEQY

d_call: TRBD2
v_call: TRBV20-1
j_call: TRBJ2-3
cdr3_aa: SANAGGTFYAQY

d_call: -
v_call: TRBV5-6
j_call: TRBJ1-2
cdr3_aa: ASSLLNYGYT

d_call: -
v_call: TRBV5-5
j_call: TRBJ2-2
cdr3_aa: ASSLESGNTGELF

d_call: TRBD2
v_call: TRBV12-3/TRBV12-4
j_call: TRBJ2-7
cdr3_aa: ASSQTSGRARAYEQY

d_call: TRBD1
v_call: TRBV6-2/TRBV6-3
j_call: TRBJ2-5
cdr3_aa: ASSYSPTGGPETQY

d_call: TRBD2
v_call: TRBV6-1
j_call: TRBJ2-1
cdr3_aa: ASRAGLAKPGNEQF

d_call: -
v_call: TRBV12-3/TRBV12-4
j_call: TRBJ2-2
cdr3_aa: ASSLARDHTGELF

d_call: -
v_call: TRBV27
j_call: TRBJ2-5
cdr3_aa: ASRPRPRDFIGETQY

d_call: -
v_call: TRBV27
j_call: TRBJ2-3
cdr3_aa: ASRVLASTDTQY

d_call: TRBD1
v_call: TRBV18
j_call: TRBJ2-6
cdr3_aa: ASSPPGQGLSGANVLT

d_call: -
v_call: TRBV5-1
j_call: TRBJ1-1
cdr3_aa: ASSHLLGGSTEAF

d_call: -
v_call: TRBV29-1
j_call: TRBJ2-1
cdr3_aa: SVVGGPGEQF

d_call: -
v_call: TRBV29-1
j_call: TRBJ1-1
cdr3_aa: SVDYEGAEAF

d_call: TRBD1
v_call: TRBV5-1
j_call: TRBJ2-7
cdr3_aa: ASSRRQGAGSYEQY